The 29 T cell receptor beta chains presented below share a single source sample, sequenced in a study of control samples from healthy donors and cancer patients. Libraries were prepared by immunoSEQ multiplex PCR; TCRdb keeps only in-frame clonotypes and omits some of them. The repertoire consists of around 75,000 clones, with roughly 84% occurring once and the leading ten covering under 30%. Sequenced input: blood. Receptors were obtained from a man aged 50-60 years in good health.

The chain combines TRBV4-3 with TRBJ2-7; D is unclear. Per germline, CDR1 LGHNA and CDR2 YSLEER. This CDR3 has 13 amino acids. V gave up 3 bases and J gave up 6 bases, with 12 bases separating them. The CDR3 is CASSQNTMTEQYF. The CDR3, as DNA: TGCGCCAGCAGCCAGAACACAATGACCGAGCAGTACTTC.

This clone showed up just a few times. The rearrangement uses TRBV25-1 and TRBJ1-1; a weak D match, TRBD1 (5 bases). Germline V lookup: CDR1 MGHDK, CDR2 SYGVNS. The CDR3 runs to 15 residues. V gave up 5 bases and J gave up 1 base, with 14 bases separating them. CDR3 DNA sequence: TGTGCCAGCAGTACCATCGGGACGCAGAACACTGAAGCTTTCTTT. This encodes CASSTIGTQNTEAFF.

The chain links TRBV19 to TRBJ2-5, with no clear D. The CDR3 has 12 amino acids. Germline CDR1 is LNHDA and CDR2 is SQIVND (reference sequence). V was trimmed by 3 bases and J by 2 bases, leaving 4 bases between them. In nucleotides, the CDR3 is TGTGCCAGTAGTATCCCGCAAGAGACCCAGTACTTC. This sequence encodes CASSIPQETQYF.

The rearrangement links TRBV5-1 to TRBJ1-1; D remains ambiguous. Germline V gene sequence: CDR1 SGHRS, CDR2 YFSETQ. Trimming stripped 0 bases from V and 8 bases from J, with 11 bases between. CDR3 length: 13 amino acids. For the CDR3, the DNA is TGCGCCAGCAGCTTGGGAGCTTGGCAGGAAGCTTTCTTT. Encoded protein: CASSLGAWQEAFF. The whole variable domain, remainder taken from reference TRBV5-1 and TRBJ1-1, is KAGVTQTPRYLIKTRGQQVTLSCSPISGHRSVSWYQQTPGQGLQFLFEYFSETQRNKGNFPGRFSGRQFSNSRSEMNVSTLELGDSALYLCASSLGAWQEAFFGQGTRLTVV.

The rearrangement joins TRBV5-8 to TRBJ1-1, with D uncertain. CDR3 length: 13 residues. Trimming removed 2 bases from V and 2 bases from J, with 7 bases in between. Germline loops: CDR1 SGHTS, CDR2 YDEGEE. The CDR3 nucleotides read TGTGCCAGCAGCTTAAGAGTAAACACTGAAGCTTTCTTT. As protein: CASSLRVNTEAFF. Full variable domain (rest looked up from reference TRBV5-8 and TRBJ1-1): EAGVTQSPTHLIKTRGQQATLRCSPISGHTSVYWYQQALGLGLQFLLWYDEGEERNRGNFPPRFSGRQFPNYSSELNVNALELEDSALYLCASSLRVNTEAFFGQGTRLTVV.

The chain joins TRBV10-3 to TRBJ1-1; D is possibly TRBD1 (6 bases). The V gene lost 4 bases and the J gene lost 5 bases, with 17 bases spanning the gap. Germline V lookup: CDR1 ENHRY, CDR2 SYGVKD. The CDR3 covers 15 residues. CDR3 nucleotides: TGTGCCATCAGTGCTGGTAGGGGCCAGGGGACTGAAGCTTTCTTT. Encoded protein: CAISAGRGQGTEAFF.

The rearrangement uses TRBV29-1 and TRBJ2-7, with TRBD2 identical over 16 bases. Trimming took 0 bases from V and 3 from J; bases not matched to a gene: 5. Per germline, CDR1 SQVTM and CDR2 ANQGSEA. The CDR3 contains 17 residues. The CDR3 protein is CSVEDPGLAGGGYEQYF. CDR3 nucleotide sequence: TGCAGCGTTGAAGACCCGGGACTAGCGGGAGGGGGCTACGAGCAGTACTTC.

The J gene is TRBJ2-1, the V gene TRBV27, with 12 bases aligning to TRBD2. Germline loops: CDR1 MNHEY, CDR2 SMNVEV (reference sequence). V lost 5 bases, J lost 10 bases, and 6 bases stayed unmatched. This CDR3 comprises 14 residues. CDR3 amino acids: CASSALAGGGEQFF. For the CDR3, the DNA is TGTGCCAGCAGTGCCCTAGCGGGAGGGGGGGAGCAGTTCTTC.

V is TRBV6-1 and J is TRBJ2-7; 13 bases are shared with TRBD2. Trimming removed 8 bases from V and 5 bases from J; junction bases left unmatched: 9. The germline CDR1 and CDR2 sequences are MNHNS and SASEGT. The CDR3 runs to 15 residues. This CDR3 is CASRLILAGGHEQYF. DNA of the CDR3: TGTGCCAGCCGATTAATACTAGCGGGAGGGCACGAGCAGTACTTC.

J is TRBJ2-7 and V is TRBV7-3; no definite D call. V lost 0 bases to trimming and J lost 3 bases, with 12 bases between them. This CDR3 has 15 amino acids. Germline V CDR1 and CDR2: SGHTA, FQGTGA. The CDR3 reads CASSLTSRSRYEQYF. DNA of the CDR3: TGTGCCAGCAGCTTAACGTCCAGGAGCCGCTACGAGCAGTACTTC.

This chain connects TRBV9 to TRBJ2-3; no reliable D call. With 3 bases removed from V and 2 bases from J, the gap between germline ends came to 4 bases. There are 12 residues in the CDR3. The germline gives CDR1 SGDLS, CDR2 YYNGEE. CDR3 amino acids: CASSAFTDTQYF. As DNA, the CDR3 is TGTGCCAGCAGCGCCTTCACAGATACGCAGTATTTT.

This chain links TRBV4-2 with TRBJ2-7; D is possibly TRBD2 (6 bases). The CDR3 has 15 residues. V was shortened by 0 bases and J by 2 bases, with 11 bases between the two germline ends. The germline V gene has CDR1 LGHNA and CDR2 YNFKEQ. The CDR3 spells CASSQDQAGPYEQYF. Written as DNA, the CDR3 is TGTGCCAGCAGCCAAGATCAAGCGGGCCCCTACGAGCAGTACTTC.

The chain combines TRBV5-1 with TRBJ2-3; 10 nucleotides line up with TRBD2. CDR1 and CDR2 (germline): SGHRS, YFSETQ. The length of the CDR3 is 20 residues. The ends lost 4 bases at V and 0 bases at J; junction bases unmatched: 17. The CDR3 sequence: CASSLPGLASGETSTDTQYF. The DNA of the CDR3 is TGCGCCAGCAGCCTACCGGGACTAGCGTCTGGAGAAACTAGCACAGATACGCAGTATTTT.

Here the CDR3 DNA reads TGTGCCAGCAGTTTCCTAGTGTTCGCGAGGAGCAATCAGCCCCAGCATTTT. As protein: CASSFLVFARSNQPQHF. V is TRBV28 and J is TRBJ1-5, with D unclear. The length of the CDR3 is 17 residues. The V and J ends lost 3 bases and 1 base respectively, with 16 bases between them. Germline assignment: CDR1 MDHEN and CDR2 SYDVKM.

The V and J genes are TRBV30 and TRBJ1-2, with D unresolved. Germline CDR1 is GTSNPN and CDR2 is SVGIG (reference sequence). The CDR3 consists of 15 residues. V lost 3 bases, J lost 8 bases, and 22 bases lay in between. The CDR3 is CAWSPEELWVRGYTF. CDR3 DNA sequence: TGTGCCTGGAGCCCCGAGGAGCTGTGGGTGAGGGGCTACACCTTC.

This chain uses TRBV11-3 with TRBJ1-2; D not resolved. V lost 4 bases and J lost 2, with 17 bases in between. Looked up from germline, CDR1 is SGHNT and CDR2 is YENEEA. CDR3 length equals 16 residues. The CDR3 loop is CASSSRTPQTNYGYTF. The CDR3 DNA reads TGTGCCAGCAGCTCCAGGACCCCTCAAACCAACTATGGCTACACCTTC.

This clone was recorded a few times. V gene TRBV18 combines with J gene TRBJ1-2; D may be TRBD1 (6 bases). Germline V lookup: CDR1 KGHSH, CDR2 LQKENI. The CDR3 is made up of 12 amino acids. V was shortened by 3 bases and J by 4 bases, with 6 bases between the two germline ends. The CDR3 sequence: CASSPGAYGYTF. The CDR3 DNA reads TGTGCCAGCTCACCGGGGGCCTATGGCTACACCTTC.

This chain's CDR3 is CAIRGRSGGIGDNEQFF. The CDR3 coding sequence is TGTGCCATCAGAGGACGGTCCGGCGGGATAGGGGACAATGAGCAGTTCTTC. This chain uses TRBV10-3 with TRBJ2-1; perhaps TRBD2 as D (6 bases). Trimming stripped 6 bases from V and 5 bases from J, with 23 bases between. Germline V CDR1 and CDR2: ENHRY, SYGVKD. This CDR3 is built from 17 residues.

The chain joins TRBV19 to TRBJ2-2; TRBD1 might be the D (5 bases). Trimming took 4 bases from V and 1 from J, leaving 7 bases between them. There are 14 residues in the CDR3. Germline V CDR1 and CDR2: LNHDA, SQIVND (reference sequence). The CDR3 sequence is CASSRGQNTGELFF. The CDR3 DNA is TGTGCCAGTAGTAGAGGACAGAACACCGGGGAGCTGTTTTTT.

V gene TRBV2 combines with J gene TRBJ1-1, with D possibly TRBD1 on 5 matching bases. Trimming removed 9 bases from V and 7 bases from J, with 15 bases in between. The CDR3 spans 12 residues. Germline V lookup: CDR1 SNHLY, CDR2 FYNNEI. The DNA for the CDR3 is TGTGCCAGTTCGGTGGGGGGTAATGAAGCTTTCTTT. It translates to CASSVGGNEAFF. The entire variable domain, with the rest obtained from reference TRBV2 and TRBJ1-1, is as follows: EPEVTQTPSHQVTQMGQEVILRCVPISNHLYFYWYRQILGQKVEFLVSFYNNEISEKSEIFDDQFSVERPDGSNFTLKIRSTKLEDSAMYFCASSVGGNEAFFGQGTRLTVV.

The CDR3 reads CSASRGGPQHF. Written as DNA, the CDR3 is TGCAGTGCTAGTCGCGGAGGGCCCCAGCATTTT. J is TRBJ1-5 and V is TRBV20-1; no clear D gene. The CDR3 extends over 11 amino acids. V gave up 3 bases and J gave up 9 bases, with 9 bases separating them. Germline V gene lookup returns CDR1 DFQATT and CDR2 SNEGSKA (reference sequence).

CDR3 amino acids: CASSVLVRAVYGYTF. In DNA form, the CDR3 reads TGTGCCAGCAGCGTCCTCGTCAGGGCGGTCTATGGCTACACCTTC. The rearrangement links TRBV3-1 (or the pseudogene TRBV3-2) to TRBJ1-2; D perhaps matches TRBD1 (5 bases). The germline V and J ends were trimmed by 5 bases and 4 bases, with 17 bases remaining between them. This CDR3 is built from 15 residues. CDR1 is LGHDT, CDR2 YNNKEL, per germline (reference sequence).

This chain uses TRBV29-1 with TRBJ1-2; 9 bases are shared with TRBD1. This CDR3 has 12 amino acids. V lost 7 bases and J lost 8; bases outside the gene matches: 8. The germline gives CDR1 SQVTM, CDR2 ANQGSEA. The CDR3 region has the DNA TGCAGCGCTAGGACAGGGGAGGTCGGCTACACCTTC. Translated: CSARTGEVGYTF.

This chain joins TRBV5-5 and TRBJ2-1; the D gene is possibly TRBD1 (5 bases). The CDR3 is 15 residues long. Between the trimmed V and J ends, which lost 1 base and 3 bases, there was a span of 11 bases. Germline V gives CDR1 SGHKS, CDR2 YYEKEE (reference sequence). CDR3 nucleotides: TGTGCCAGCAGCTTGTTCAGGGTCAGCTACAATGAGCAGTTCTTC. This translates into CASSLFRVSYNEQFF.

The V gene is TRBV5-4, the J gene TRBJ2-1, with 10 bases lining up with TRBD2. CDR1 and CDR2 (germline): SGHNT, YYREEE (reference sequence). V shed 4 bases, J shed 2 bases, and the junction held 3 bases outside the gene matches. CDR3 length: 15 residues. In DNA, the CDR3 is TGTGCCAGCAGCCCTAGCGGGAGACCCTACAATGAGCAGTTCTTC. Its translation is CASSPSGRPYNEQFF.

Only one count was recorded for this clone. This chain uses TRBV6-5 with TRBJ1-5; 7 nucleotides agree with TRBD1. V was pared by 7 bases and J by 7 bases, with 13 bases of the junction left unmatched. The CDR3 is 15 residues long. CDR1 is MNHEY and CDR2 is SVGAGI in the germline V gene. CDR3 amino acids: CASKNTGTVGQPQHF. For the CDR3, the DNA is TGTGCCAGCAAGAATACCGGGACAGTTGGGCAGCCCCAGCATTTT.

CDR3 DNA sequence: TGTGCCAGCAGCTTAATGGCGGGGGCAGGGCAGCCCCAGCATTTT. Its protein is CASSLMAGAGQPQHF. V is TRBV27 and J is TRBJ1-5; maybe TRBD1 (6 bases). This CDR3 has 15 amino acids. Trimming pared 6 bases from V and 7 bases from J, leaving 19 bases between. Germline V lookup: CDR1 MNHEY, CDR2 SMNVEV (reference sequence).

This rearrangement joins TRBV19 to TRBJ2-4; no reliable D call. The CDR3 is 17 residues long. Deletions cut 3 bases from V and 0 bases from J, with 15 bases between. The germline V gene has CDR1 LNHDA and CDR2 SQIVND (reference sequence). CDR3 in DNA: TGTGCCAGTAGTATTAGGTTAGGTGGGAAAGCCAAAAACATTCAGTACTTC. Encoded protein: CASSIRLGGKAKNIQYF. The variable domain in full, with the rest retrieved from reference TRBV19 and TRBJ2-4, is DGGITQSPKYLFRKEGQNVTLSCEQNLNHDAMYWYRQDPGQGLRLIYYSQIVNDFQKGDIAEGYSVSREKKESFPLTVTSAQKNPTAFYLCASSIRLGGKAKNIQYFGAGTRLSVL.

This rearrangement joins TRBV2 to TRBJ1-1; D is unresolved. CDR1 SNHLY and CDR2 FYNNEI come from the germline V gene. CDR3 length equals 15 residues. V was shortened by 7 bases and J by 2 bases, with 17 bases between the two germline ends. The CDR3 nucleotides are TGTGCCAGCATCCAACCAGGTCAGCCAAACACTGAAGCTTTCTTT. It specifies CASIQPGQPNTEAFF.